This T cell receptor beta chain was recorded in a study of CD8 T cells in ankylosing spondylitis. This clonotype was observed many times. Its specificity is not known. Study results and limitations: Seemingly characteristic of ankylosing spondylitis blood was a TCR beta motif consisting of several highly homologous variants. Reports say disease-linked clones showed up significantly more in matched ankylosing spondylitis synovial fluid.

TCRdb re-analysed the 5' RACE reads in MiXCR, keeping a single row per CDR3 protein. The sample carries over 150,000 distinct CDR3 sequences, 18% recorded once. Germline values: CDR1 SGHTA, CDR2 FQGNSA. The CDR3 has 17 amino acids. Deletions cut 1 base from V and 0 bases from J, with 14 bases between. The origin of this receptor is a male donor between 10 and 30 years old with ankylosing spondylitis or in good health (not recorded which). The V call is TRBV7-2, the J call TRBJ2-3; D unclear. Material for sequencing was blood, either unsorted or a sorted T cell fraction (not recorded which). CDR3 region: CASSLVIPAISTDTQYF. The DNA of the CDR3 is TGTGCCAGCAGCTTAGTGATTCCAGCGATCAGCACAGATACGCAGTATTTT. The full variable domain, with the rest looked up from reference TRBV7-2 and TRBJ2-3, is GAGVSQSPSNKVTEKGKDVELRCDPISGHTALYWYRQSLGQGLEFLIYFQGNSAPDKSGLPSDRFSAERTGGSVSTLTIQRTQQEDSAVYLCASSLVIPAISTDTQYFGPGTRLTVL.